The 6 T cell receptor beta chains below all came from one sample that was sequenced in a study of T cell responses to AZD1222 COVID-19 vaccine. Using immunoSEQ multiplex PCR, the repertoire was profiled, and TCRdb retains in-frame clones only, with some absent. This table has roughly 130,000 clones, approximately 88% appearing once. The source was peripheral blood, collected on day 0 of MenACWY control vaccination. The receptors shown here come from an adult in good health.

The genes are TRBV30 and TRBJ2-4, with D unresolved. CDR3 length: 17 amino acids. Germline CDR1 reads GTSNPN; CDR2 reads SVGIG (reference sequence). Between the trimmed V and J ends, which lost 0 bases and 0 bases, there was a span of 15 bases. The CDR3 loop is CAWSVISRSLAKNIQYF. CDR3 coding DNA: TGTGCCTGGAGTGTAATTTCCCGTTCTCTAGCCAAAAACATTCAGTACTTC.

This clone occurred a few times. The J gene is TRBJ2-6, the V gene TRBV30; weak D call: TRBD2 (5 bases). V was clipped by 2 bases and J by 10 bases, with 9 bases between them. In germline, CDR1 is GTSNPN, CDR2 SVGIG (reference sequence). There are 12 residues in the CDR3. The CDR3 region is CAWSRSGNVLTF. As DNA, the CDR3 is TGTGCCTGGAGTCGGAGCGGAAACGTCCTGACTTTC.

There are a few counts of this clone. V usage is TRBV28 and J usage is TRBJ1-3; 10 nucleotides line up with TRBD1. The trim removed 7 bases at V and 0 bases at J, leaving 12 bases unmatched. Germline CDR1 is MDHEN and CDR2 is SYDVKM. The CDR3 runs to 18 residues. The CDR3 reads CASIRAFRDRGSGNTIYF. The CDR3 DNA sequence: TGTGCCAGCATTAGGGCATTCCGGGACAGGGGCTCTGGAAACACCATATATTTT.

The V call is TRBV19, the J call TRBJ2-7; 10 bases are a match to TRBD1. Per germline, CDR1 LNHDA and CDR2 SQIVND (reference sequence). J was trimmed by 4 bases and V by 5 bases; bases with no gene match: 5. CDR3 length equals 14 residues. CDR3 DNA: TGTGCCAGTAGTGTGGGACAGGGGCAATACGAGCAGTACTTC. Amino acids: CASSVGQGQYEQYF. Filled out from reference TRBV19 and TRBJ2-7, the complete variable domain reads DGGITQSPKYLFRKEGQNVTLSCEQNLNHDAMYWYRQDPGQGLRLIYYSQIVNDFQKGDIAEGYSVSREKKESFPLTVTSAQKNPTAFYLCASSVGQGQYEQYFGPGTRLTVT.

This chain joins TRBV25-1 and TRBJ1-4; tentative D call: TRBD1 (6 bases). The V gene's germline CDR1 is MGHDK and CDR2 SYGVNS. CDR3 length equals 14 residues. V was pared by 5 bases and J by 8 bases, with 15 bases between. CDR3 sequence (DNA): TGTGCCAGCAGTCCCGACAGGTGGGAGGAAAAACTGTTTTTT. It codes for CASSPDRWEEKLFF.

V usage is TRBV14 and J usage is TRBJ2-3; 8 bases match TRBD1. The CDR3 runs to 15 residues. J was trimmed by 4 bases and V by 4 bases; bases with no gene match: 7. Per germline, CDR1 SGHDN and CDR2 FVKESK. The CDR3 sequence is CASSLETGGSDTQYF. The CDR3 coding sequence is TGTGCCAGCAGCCTCGAAACAGGGGGATCAGATACGCAGTATTTT.